The clone carrying this T cell receptor beta chain was found a few times. The antigen remains unidentified. This specimen belongs to a study of CD8 T cells in ankylosing spondylitis. Study-wide points: Blood of patients with ankylosing spondylitis appeared to be characterized by a TCR beta motif of eight or nine highly homologous variants.

This CDR3 is built from 15 residues. Germline assignment: CDR1 MNHNS and CDR2 SASEGT. V shed 6 bases, J shed 1 base, and the junction held 7 bases outside the gene matches. Each TCR beta library was made by quantitative 5'-RACE that incorporated molecular barcodes. In TCRdb, the 5' RACE reads were re-called with MiXCR into one record per CDR3 protein. The sample carries more than 200,000 distinct CDR3 sequences, approximately 24% recorded once. This chain uses TRBV6-1 with TRBJ2-7; 9 bases agree with TRBD1. The TCR comes from a male donor with ankylosing spondylitis or in good health (not recorded which). Input material: blood, either unsorted or a sorted T cell fraction (not recorded which). DNA of the CDR3: TGTGCCAGCAGAAGCAGGGACAGGGCATCCTACGAGCAGTACTTC. It yields the protein CASRSRDRASYEQYF.